This section outlines one T cell receptor beta chain sequence together with its context. Data came from immunoSEQ multiplex PCR; TCRdb stores just in-frame clones and leaves some out. Of over 100,000 clones in the sample, 70% to 90% were seen once. This sample was included in a study of blood T cell repertoires in COVID-19. Study information: Donors in the United States, Italy and Spain gave samples during acute or convalescent COVID-19.

The CDR3 is 15 amino acids. The V gene lost 5 bases and the J gene lost 5 bases, with 18 bases spanning the gap. Germline V gives CDR1 MNHEY, CDR2 SVGAGI. The receptor's source is a man aged 45-60 years with acute or convalescent COVID-19. The chain employs TRBV6-5 and TRBJ2-5; D might be TRBD1 (6 bases). Input material: peripheral blood. The CDR3 region is CASSQTSGVGETQYF. CDR3 nucleotide sequence: TGTGCCAGCAGTCAGACCTCAGGGGTGGGGGAGACCCAGTACTTC.